This record covers a single T cell receptor beta chain. The record originates from a study of T cell responses to AZD1222 COVID-19 vaccine. The germline V gene encodes CDR1 SEHNR and CDR2 FQNEAQ (reference sequence). The CDR3 runs 16 residues. Trimming at V came to 0 bases and at J to 4 bases, leaving 9 bases not matched to a gene. TCRdb's copy holds only in-frame clones and misses some; the assay was immunoSEQ multiplex PCR. The profile covers 150,000 to 200,000 clones, with approximately 90% appearing a single time and roughly 2.5% taken by the ten largest. V and J are TRBV7-9 and TRBJ2-7; 7 bases align to TRBD1. The TCR originated in an adult in good health. Sequenced here: peripheral blood, sampled on day 0 of AZD1222 vaccination. In DNA, the CDR3 is TGTGCCAGCAGCTTAGCGAGGACGGGCAGGGGGTACGAGCAGTACTTC. Its protein is CASSLARTGRGYEQYF.